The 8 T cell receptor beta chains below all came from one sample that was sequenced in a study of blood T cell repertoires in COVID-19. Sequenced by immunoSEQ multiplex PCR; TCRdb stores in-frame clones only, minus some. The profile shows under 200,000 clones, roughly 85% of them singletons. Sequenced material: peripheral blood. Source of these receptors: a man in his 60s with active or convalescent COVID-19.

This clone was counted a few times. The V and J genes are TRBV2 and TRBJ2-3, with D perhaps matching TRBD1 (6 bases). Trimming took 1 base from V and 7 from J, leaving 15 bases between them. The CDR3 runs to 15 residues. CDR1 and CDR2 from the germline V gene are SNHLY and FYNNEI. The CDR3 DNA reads TGTGCCAGCAGTGAAGAGGGGGACCTCGTGAATACGCAGTATTTT. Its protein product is CASSEEGDLVNTQYF.

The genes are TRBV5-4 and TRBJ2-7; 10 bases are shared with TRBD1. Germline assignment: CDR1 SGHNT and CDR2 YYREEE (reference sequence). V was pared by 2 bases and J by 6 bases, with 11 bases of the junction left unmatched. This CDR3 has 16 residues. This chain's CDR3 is CASSFAPGQGNSEQYF. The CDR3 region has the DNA TGTGCCAGCAGCTTTGCTCCGGGACAGGGGAACTCCGAGCAGTACTTC.

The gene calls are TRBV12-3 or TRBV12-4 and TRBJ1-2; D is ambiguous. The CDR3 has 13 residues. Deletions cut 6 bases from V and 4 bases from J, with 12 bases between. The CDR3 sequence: CASRPASVYGYTF. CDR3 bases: TGTGCCAGCAGGCCCGCGTCGGTCTATGGCTACACCTTC.

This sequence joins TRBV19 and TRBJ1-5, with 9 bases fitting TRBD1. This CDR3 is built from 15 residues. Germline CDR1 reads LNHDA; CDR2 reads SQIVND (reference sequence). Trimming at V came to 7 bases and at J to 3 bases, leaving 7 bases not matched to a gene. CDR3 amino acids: CASNLQGAFNQPQHF. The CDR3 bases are TGTGCCAGTAATCTACAGGGGGCCTTCAATCAGCCCCAGCATTTT. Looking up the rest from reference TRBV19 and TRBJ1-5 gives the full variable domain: DGGITQSPKYLFRKEGQNVTLSCEQNLNHDAMYWYRQDPGQGLRLIYYSQIVNDFQKGDIAEGYSVSREKKESFPLTVTSAQKNPTAFYLCASNLQGAFNQPQHFGDGTRLSIL.

CDR3 bases: TGTGCCAGCAGTTTAGGGGGGTCCTATGGCTACACCTTC. Translated, it gives CASSLGGSYGYTF. The rearrangement uses TRBV27 and TRBJ1-2; tentative D call: TRBD1 (5 bases). The germline gives CDR1 MNHEY, CDR2 SMNVEV (reference sequence). The CDR3 has 13 residues. Trimming stripped 2 bases from V and 4 bases from J, with 8 bases between.

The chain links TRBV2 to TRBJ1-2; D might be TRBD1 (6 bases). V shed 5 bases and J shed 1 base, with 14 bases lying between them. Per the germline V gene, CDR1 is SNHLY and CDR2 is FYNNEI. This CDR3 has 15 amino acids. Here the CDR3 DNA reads TGTGCCAGCAGTATAGGTGGCAGGGGTAACTATGGCTACACCTTC. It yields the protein CASSIGGRGNYGYTF.

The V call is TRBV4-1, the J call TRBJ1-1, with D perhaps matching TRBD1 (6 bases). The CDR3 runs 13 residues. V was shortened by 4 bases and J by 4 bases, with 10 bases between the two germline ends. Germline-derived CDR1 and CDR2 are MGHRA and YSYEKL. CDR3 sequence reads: CASSLSGATEAFF. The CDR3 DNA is TGCGCCAGCAGCCTCTCAGGGGCCACTGAAGCTTTCTTT.

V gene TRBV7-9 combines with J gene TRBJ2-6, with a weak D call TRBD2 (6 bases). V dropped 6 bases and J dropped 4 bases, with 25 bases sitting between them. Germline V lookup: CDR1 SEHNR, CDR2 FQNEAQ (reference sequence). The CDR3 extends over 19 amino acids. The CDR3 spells CASRYGNRDFESGANVLTF. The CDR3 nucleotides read TGTGCCAGCAGATACGGGAACCGGGACTTCGAATCGGGGGCCAACGTCCTGACTTTC.